These 20 T cell receptor beta chains originate from one sample sequenced in a study of identical twins (dated by TCRdb to about 2016). The library was obtained by 5' RACE. Sequencing took place on an Illumina HiSeq 2000. TCRdb itself trimmed the public reads at Q25 with fastp, ran MiXCR and retained productive beta chains. Each record represents a unique CDR3 protein, reported with the most common genes and DNA among its rows. The sample table contains about 470,000 distinct CDR3 sequences; only one count was recorded for roughly 24% of them. About 2.9% of the sample rests with the top ten. This sample also appeared in a second study, on T cells expressing NK-cell markers.

Sequencing was performed on CD4+ T cells sorted from blood. The receptors derive from a woman between 18 and 29 years old in good health.

The chain carries TRBV15 and TRBJ2-7; 10 bases agree with TRBD1. CDR3 length: 14 residues. After removal of 3 bases from V and 3 bases from J, the junction contained 2 bases not matched to a gene. Germline CDR1 reads LNHNV; CDR2 reads YYDKDF (reference sequence). CDR3 sequence: CATSRTGGGYEQYF. The CDR3 DNA reads TGTGCCACCAGCAGGACAGGGGGCGGCTACGAGCAGTACTTC. Together with reference TRBV15 and TRBJ2-7, the CDR3 gives the full variable domain: DAMVIQNPRYQVTQFGKPVTLSCSQTLNHNVMYWYQQKSSQAPKLLFHYYDKDFNNEADTPDNFQSRRPNTSFCFLDIRSPGLGDTAMYLCATSRTGGGYEQYFGPGTRLTVT.

This chain connects TRBV7-9 to TRBJ2-2; D is unclear. Per germline, CDR1 SEHNR and CDR2 FQNEAQ (reference sequence). V was trimmed by 3 bases and J by 2 bases, leaving 10 bases between them. The CDR3 is 15 residues long. The CDR3 spells CASSFGLLNTGELFF. CDR3 sequence (DNA): TGTGCCAGCAGCTTTGGCCTGCTCAACACCGGGGAGCTGTTTTTT.

The chain couples TRBV25-1 to TRBJ1-1; a possible D gene is TRBD1 (6 bases). Germline V gene sequence: CDR1 MGHDK, CDR2 SYGVNS. This CDR3 contains 14 residues. Trimming removed 6 bases from V and 0 bases from J, with 11 bases in between. CDR3 region: CASRPGQMNTEAFF. The CDR3 nucleotides are TGTGCCAGCAGGCCTGGACAGATGAACACTGAAGCTTTCTTT.

The chain has TRBV12-3 or TRBV12-4 and TRBJ2-5, with TRBD1 identical over 7 bases. The CDR3 is 13 residues long. V dropped 4 bases and J dropped 5; count of bases not matched to a gene: 4. CDR3 region: CASSYRGTETQYF. The CDR3 DNA follows: TGTGCCAGCAGTTACAGGGGTACGGAGACCCAGTACTTC.

This clonotype occurred a few times. The rearrangement links TRBV5-6 to TRBJ2-1; 7 bases are a match to TRBD2. CDR1 and CDR2 (germline): SGHDT, YYEEEE. The junction had 7 bases not matched to a gene; V was cut back by 7 bases and J by 3 bases. This CDR3 is built from 14 residues. In nucleotides, the CDR3 is TGTGCCAGCGCTAGCGGTATTCACTACAATGAGCAGTTCTTC. Translated: CASASGIHYNEQFF.

CDR3 loop: CASTPGRGKLFF. For the CDR3, the DNA is TGTGCCAGCACCCCCGGGCGAGGAAAACTGTTTTTT. The chain recombines TRBV12-3 or TRBV12-4 with TRBJ1-4; the D is unclear. CDR3 length: 12 residues. The ends were cut back, 7 bases at V and 10 bases at J, with 13 bases in the middle.

The chain carries TRBV6-5 and TRBJ1-2; D gene unclear. The V and J ends lost 0 bases and 10 bases respectively, with 12 bases between them. The germline V gene encodes CDR1 MNHEY and CDR2 SVGAGI. This CDR3 comprises 13 residues. CDR3 loop: CASSYSGLADYTF. The CDR3 DNA sequence: TGTGCCAGCAGTTACTCCGGACTAGCGGACTACACCTTC.

This chain links TRBV20-1 with TRBJ2-7; perhaps TRBD2 as D (5 bases). CDR1 is DFQATT and CDR2 is SNEGSKA in the germline V gene (reference sequence). The CDR3 is made up of 14 amino acids. V dropped 0 bases and J dropped 3 bases, with 12 bases sitting between them. This CDR3 reads CSARDYLGSYEQYF. CDR3 DNA sequence: TGCAGTGCTAGAGATTATCTGGGGAGCTACGAGCAGTACTTC.

V gene TRBV20-1 combines with J gene TRBJ1-1, with 7 bases identical to TRBD1. In germline, CDR1 is DFQATT, CDR2 SNEGSKA (reference sequence). The CDR3 spans 15 residues. Trimming took 6 bases from V and 0 from J; bases not matched to a gene: 10. CDR3 region: CSAPETGNLNTEAFF. The CDR3 nucleotides read TGCAGTGCGCCGGAGACAGGGAATTTGAACACTGAAGCTTTCTTT.

The chain couples TRBV12-3 or TRBV12-4 to TRBJ2-1; D is ambiguous. The CDR3 extends over 15 amino acids. V lost 3 bases to trimming and J lost 8 bases, with 17 bases between them. The CDR3 loop is CASSFGGEVRYEQFF. The CDR3 DNA follows: TGTGCCAGCAGTTTTGGCGGAGAGGTTCGGTATGAGCAGTTCTTC.

This clonotype was seen a few times. V usage is TRBV29-1 and J usage is TRBJ2-2; D may be TRBD1 (6 bases). Trimming took off 7 bases at V and 0 bases at J, with 9 bases between the two ends. Germline assignment: CDR1 SQVTM and CDR2 ANQGSEA. The CDR3 spans 13 residues. In DNA form, the CDR3 reads TGCAGCGGTACAGGGTCGAACACCGGGGAGCTGTTTTTT. Translated, it gives CSGTGSNTGELFF.

J is TRBJ1-1 and V is TRBV20-1, with no clear D. The V and J ends lost 3 bases and 2 bases respectively, with 10 bases between them. The CDR3 length is 13 residues. Per the germline V gene, CDR1 is DFQATT and CDR2 is SNEGSKA (reference sequence). The CDR3 spells CSASSWRNTEAFF. CDR3 in DNA: TGCAGTGCTAGCAGCTGGCGAAACACTGAAGCTTTCTTT.

This chain connects TRBV30 to TRBJ1-5, with D unclear. This CDR3 region has 14 residues. Germline V gene data show CDR1 as GTSNPN and CDR2 as SVGIG (reference sequence). V was clipped by 0 bases and J by 6 bases, with 12 bases between them. CDR3 DNA sequence: TGTGCCTGGAGTGTTTTAACGGAGAGTCAGCCCCAGCATTTT. It translates to CAWSVLTESQPQHF.

This clonotype was seen more than once but under ten times. The chain joins TRBV5-1 to TRBJ2-7; no firm D call. This CDR3 region has 13 residues. CDR1 is SGHRS and CDR2 is YFSETQ in the germline V gene. Trimming took off 1 base at V and 3 bases at J, with 8 bases between the two ends. The CDR3 nucleotides are TGCGCCAGCAGCTTGAGAGACCACTACGAGCAGTACTTC. Translated, it gives CASSLRDHYEQYF. Variable domain in full (rest from reference TRBV5-1 and TRBJ2-7): KAGVTQTPRYLIKTRGQQVTLSCSPISGHRSVSWYQQTPGQGLQFLFEYFSETQRNKGNFPGRFSGRQFSNSRSEMNVSTLELGDSALYLCASSLRDHYEQYFGPGTRLTVT.

Only a few counts were recorded for this clonotype. The chain recombines TRBV12-3 or TRBV12-4 with TRBJ2-7; 10 nucleotides agree with TRBD1. J was trimmed by 3 bases and V by 5 bases; bases with no gene match: 13. This CDR3 spans 17 amino acids. CDR3 nucleotide sequence: TGTGCCAGCAGTGCCCGGATGAGTCGGACAGGGGGCTACGAGCAGTACTTC. This encodes CASSARMSRTGGYEQYF.

The chain has TRBV7-2 and TRBJ2-7; 8 positions match TRBD2. CDR3 length equals 15 residues. The germline V gene has CDR1 SGHTA and CDR2 FQGNSA. The junction had 1 base not matched to a gene; V was cut back by 0 bases and J by 0 bases. The CDR3 DNA follows: TGTGCCAGCAGCTTAGCGGCGGGAGGCTCCTACGAGCAGTACTTC. The encoded protein is CASSLAAGGSYEQYF.

This sequence joins TRBV20-1 and TRBJ2-5, with D uncertain. Germline V gene lookup returns CDR1 DFQATT and CDR2 SNEGSKA (reference sequence). V lost 3 bases and J lost 13, with 18 bases in between. The CDR3 extends over 12 amino acids. CDR3 nucleotide sequence: TGCAGTGCTAGTTCTGTCCGCGTTGGTCCGTACTTC. As protein: CSASSVRVGPYF.

This clonotype occurred a few times. This rearrangement joins TRBV2 to TRBJ2-1, with 9 nucleotides matching TRBD2. The CDR3 consists of 17 residues. The J segment lost 8 bases and the V segment lost 2 bases, leaving 13 bases of the junction unmatched. The germline V gene has CDR1 SNHLY and CDR2 FYNNEI. The CDR3 loop reads CASSELAGRVLSYEQFF. In DNA, the CDR3 is TGTGCCAGCAGTGAACTAGCGGGACGGGTATTGAGCTATGAGCAGTTCTTC.

This clonotype was counted between two and nine times. The rearrangement uses TRBV3-1 and TRBJ2-3; tentatively, D is TRBD1 or TRBD2 (6 bases each). The CDR3 covers 13 residues. The germline V gene has CDR1 LGHDT and CDR2 YNNKEL (reference sequence). The ends were cut back, 1 base at V and 10 bases at J, with 12 bases in the middle. For the CDR3, the DNA is TGTGCCAGCAGCCAAGGAGTGAGGGGGGCGCAGTATTTT. Amino acids: CASSQGVRGAQYF.

This clonotype has just a few counts. The chain links TRBV9 to TRBJ2-3; 9 bases are a match to TRBD2. The CDR3 has 15 amino acids. The germline gives CDR1 SGDLS, CDR2 YYNGEE. J was trimmed by 0 bases and V by 3 bases; bases with no gene match: 2. For the CDR3, the DNA is TGTGCCAGCAGCGCTAGCGGGGTCAGCACAGATACGCAGTATTTT. This translates into CASSASGVSTDTQYF.